This T cell receptor (beta chain) emerged from a study of blood T cell repertoires in COVID-19 (dated by TCRdb to the early 2020s). Some background on the complete study: Samples covering the acute and convalescent phases of COVID-19 were provided by collaborators in the United States, Italy and Spain. Where available, HLA class I and class II types were obtained from metadata supplied by the sample provider rather than from assay-based typing. Nearly every sample came with metadata listing a de-identified subject ID, COVID-19 status, age in years and sex. The repertoires were released in a freely available public database intended as a resource for research on the immune response to SARS-CoV-2. The material from the prospective study consisted of cDNA or gDNA derived from T cells, B-cell-depleted T cells, or PBMCs. Samples were obtained from the ongoing ImmuneRACE study (first 160 participants) and from some 1,300 subjects provided by 6 global collaborators. Deeply sampled blood TCRbeta repertoires from subjects exposed to, actively infected with, or recovered from COVID-19 were included in the dataset. Here is what the overall study found, with its caveats: The amount of clinical and demographic metadata varied by source and participant and was provided uncurated.

In the prospective study, participants were about 18 to 95 years old, resided in about two dozen geographic areas of the United States, and were enrolled through a virtual design. To assign participants to cohorts, the prospective study relied on clinical history that participants themselves reported in a screening survey and a study questionnaire. Recovered participants in ImmuneRACE Cohort 3 were defined by two consecutive negative NP/OP PCR tests, clearance by a healthcare professional, or resolution of symptoms. In the prospective study, mobile phlebotomists collected whole blood, serum and a nasopharyngeal or oropharyngeal swab from each participant. Participants in the prospective study had the option to provide additional blood draws and questionnaires over a roughly 2-month period. Before DNA extraction, prospective study blood samples were shipped either frozen or at room temperature.

CDR1 is given as SEHNR and CDR2 as FQNEAQ, both from the germline V gene (reference sequence). From its cysteine to its phenylalanine, the CDR3 spans 13 amino acids. Only the CDR3 DNA stays, 39 bases, in frame from base 1. Trimming costs V 4 bases and J 7 bases, and their ends lie 13 bases apart. Concerning this clone itself: Its antigen is still unknown. Base quality data are lacking; no much larger clone is found one base away.

The immunoSEQ Assay, a bias-controlled multiplex PCR, was used to amplify TCRbeta CDR3 regions from genomic DNA. As for the original processing: Within the assay, amplification of reference gene primers was used to estimate how many nucleated cells each sample contained. To quantify the absolute abundance of each unique TCRbeta CDR3 rearrangement, sequence reads were collapsed and filtered. Productive Simpson clonality was computed per sample as the square root of Simpson's diversity index over productive rearrangements. The table was pulled from immuneACCESS by TCRdb, which kept in-frame rearrangements only. Such tables lose some clones; where checked, under half of the loss comes from unresolved V genes, and the rest has no known cause. The V and J calls and clone size come from that table; D and trimming were worked out from the DNA. The sample yields 200,000 to 250,000 clones; approximately 82% were counted once. The top ten clones comprise 15% of the sample.

The sequence was obtained from a man aged 35 to 55 who had recovered from COVID-19. The sequenced material came from PBMCs or T cells enriched from blood (not recorded which). The sequence joins TRBV7-9 to TRBJ1-1; a confident D gene designation cannot be given. The DNA sequence is TGTGCCAGCAGCTCGTATGACAAAAATGAAGCTTTCTTT. The resulting protein is CASSSYDKNEAFF.